Below, 5 T cell receptor beta chains from the same sample are listed, as sequenced in a study of T cells after yellow fever vaccination. One entry per CDR3 protein, called by TCRdb with MiXCR from the 5' RACE reads. The table has 300,000 to 350,000 distinct CDR3 sequences, about 8.3% seen once. Material: PBMCs, obtained around 45 days after the first yellow fever vaccination. The receptors come from a man aged 18 to 30 who received the YFV17D yellow fever vaccine.

The chain recombines TRBV10-3 with TRBJ2-5; the match to TRBD2 covers 7 bases. CDR1 ENHRY and CDR2 SYGVKD come from the germline V gene. CDR3 size: 15 residues. V lost 3 bases to trimming and J lost 5 bases; unmatched junction nucleotides: 9. The CDR3 region has the DNA TGTGCCATCAGTGACCCGGCGATCGGGGGGGAGACCCAGTACTTC. Its protein is CAISDPAIGGETQYF.

In its sample, this clonotype was seen a few times. This chain uses TRBV6-5 with TRBJ2-7; D unclear. Trimming removed 6 bases at V and 2 bases at J, with 17 bases between. Germline loops: CDR1 MNHEY, CDR2 SVGAGI. CDR3 length: 15 amino acids. The CDR3 region is CASSLLDGNPYEQYF. CDR3 in DNA: TGTGCCAGCAGCCTCCTGGACGGAAACCCCTACGAGCAGTACTTC.

The sample holds a few counts of this clonotype. The chain employs TRBV7-9 and TRBJ1-2; 7 bases line up with TRBD1. The CDR3 is 14 residues long. V shed 1 base, J shed 8 bases, and the junction held 7 bases outside the gene matches. The germline CDR1 and CDR2 sequences are SEHNR and FQNEAQ (reference sequence). The CDR3 region is CASSLVQGVAGYTF. CDR3 DNA sequence: TGTGCCAGCAGCTTAGTCCAGGGGGTCGCAGGCTACACCTTC. Complete variable domain (other parts from reference TRBV7-9 and TRBJ1-2): DTGVSQNPRHKITKRGQNVTFRCDPISEHNRLYWYRQTLGQGPEFLTYFQNEAQLEKSRLLSDRFSAERPKGSFSTLEIQRTEQGDSAMYLCASSLVQGVAGYTFGSGTRLTVV.

This clonotype came up a few times. The V and J genes are TRBV20-1 and TRBJ2-4; D is ambiguous. V was shortened by 6 bases and J by 0 bases, with 12 bases between the two germline ends. Germline V gene data show CDR1 as DFQATT and CDR2 as SNEGSKA (reference sequence). This CDR3 has 14 amino acids. In DNA, the CDR3 is TGCAGTGCCCCCGGCAGCATAGCCAAAAACATTCAGTACTTC. It is translated as CSAPGSIAKNIQYF.

The chain carries TRBV6-1 and TRBJ1-6; D possibly corresponds to TRBD1 (5 bases). This CDR3 has 17 amino acids. Between the trimmed V and J ends, which lost 6 bases and 9 bases, there was a span of 24 bases. CDR1 is MNHNS, CDR2 SASEGT, per germline. The CDR3 DNA is TGTGCCAGCAGCCAACGGGTTCCCGACAGTGCATCTTCACCCCTCCACTTT. This encodes CASSQRVPDSASSPLHF.